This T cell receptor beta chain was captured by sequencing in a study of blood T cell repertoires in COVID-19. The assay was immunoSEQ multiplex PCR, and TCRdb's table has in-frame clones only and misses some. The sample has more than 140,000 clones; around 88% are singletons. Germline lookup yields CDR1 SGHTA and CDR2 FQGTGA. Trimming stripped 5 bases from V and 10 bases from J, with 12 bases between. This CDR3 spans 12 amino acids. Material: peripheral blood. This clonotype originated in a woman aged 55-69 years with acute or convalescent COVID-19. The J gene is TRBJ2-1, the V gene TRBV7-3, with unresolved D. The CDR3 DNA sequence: TGTGCCAGCAGCCCGCCCAGCGCGGAGCAGTTCTTC. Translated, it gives CASSPPSAEQFF.